One and the same sample provided the 31 T cell receptor beta chains below, sequenced in a study of a mutant IDH1 vaccine in newly diagnosed glioma. For these TCRs, the target antigens are not known. Time point denoted: week 35, safety follow-up. Doses comprised 300 ug of mutant IDH1 20-mer peptide each, plus topical imiquimod. TCRdb's copy holds only in-frame clones and misses some; the assay was immunoSEQ multiplex PCR. The top ten clones hold around 3.9% of a sample with about 54,000 clones, around four fifths of them seen once. The specimen comprised PBMCs, sampled from a glioma patient whose treatment included an IDH1 peptide vaccine. The receptors shown here come from a woman aged 18-29 years with glioma.

This chain uses TRBV7-6 with TRBJ2-7; 10 bases align to TRBD1. V lost 5 bases to trimming and J lost 4 bases; unmatched junction nucleotides: 11. Germline CDR1 and CDR2: SGHVS and FNYEAQ. The CDR3 covers 16 residues. For the CDR3, the DNA is TGTGCCAGCAGCGGCACACCGGGACAGGGGCAGTACGAGCAGTACTTC. This encodes CASSGTPGQGQYEQYF.

This clone showed up just a few times. The chain combines TRBV29-1 with TRBJ1-4; D ambiguous. The germline CDR1 and CDR2 sequences are SQVTM and ANQGSEA. The CDR3 extends over 14 amino acids. Trimming cost V 4 bases and J 7 bases, with 16 bases left between them. The CDR3 reads CSVGPPGPGEKLFF. In nucleotides, the CDR3 is TGCAGCGTTGGTCCTCCGGGCCCCGGTGAAAAACTGTTTTTT.

The CDR3 DNA sequence: TGTGCCAGCTCACAACTTTCAGGGGCGCCGCGCTCTGGGGCCAACGTCCTGACTTTC. Its translation is CASSQLSGAPRSGANVLTF. J is TRBJ2-6 and V is TRBV18; TRBD1 is a possible D gene (6 bases). The CDR3 extends over 19 amino acids. Germline V lookup: CDR1 KGHSH, CDR2 LQKENI. V lost 4 bases to trimming and J lost 0 bases, with 19 bases between them.

The chain uses TRBV7-2 and TRBJ2-3; 9 positions agree with TRBD2. The CDR3 runs to 16 residues. The trim removed 1 base at V and 3 bases at J, leaving 5 bases unmatched. The germline gives CDR1 SGHTA, CDR2 FQGNSA. The CDR3 DNA reads as TGTGCCAGCAGCTTAGGTCACGCGGGAGGGACAGATACGCAGTATTTT. Amino acids: CASSLGHAGGTDTQYF. The full variable domain, rest sourced from reference TRBV7-2 and TRBJ2-3, is GAGVSQSPSNKVTEKGKDVELRCDPISGHTALYWYRQSLGQGLEFLIYFQGNSAPDKSGLPSDRFSAERTGGSVSTLTIQRTQQEDSAVYLCASSLGHAGGTDTQYFGPGTRLTVL.

This clone was seen once. Written as DNA, the CDR3 is TGTGCCAGTAGTATAGACCCGGGACTGGGTTCACCCCTCCACTTT. Its protein is CASSIDPGLGSPLHF. The V call is TRBV19, the J call TRBJ1-6; D may be TRBD1 (5 bases). Looked up from germline, CDR1 is LNHDA and CDR2 is SQIVND (reference sequence). This CDR3 contains 15 residues. Trimming took off 0 bases at V and 9 bases at J, with 12 bases between the two ends.

V is TRBV29-1 and J is TRBJ2-5; TRBD2 agrees at 12 bases. CDR3 size: 13 residues. The V gene's germline CDR1 is SQVTM and CDR2 ANQGSEA. V shed 7 bases and J 1 base; nucleotides not matched to a gene: 1. For the CDR3, the DNA is TGCAGCGCGACTAGCGGGGGCCAAGAGACCCAGTACTTC. Translating it yields CSATSGGQETQYF.

This clone appeared a single time. The rearrangement links TRBV9 to TRBJ2-1; possible D gene TRBD1, 6 bases. The length of the CDR3 is 15 residues. In germline, CDR1 is SGDLS, CDR2 YYNGEE. Trimming took off 2 bases at V and 8 bases at J, with 17 bases between the two ends. CDR3 loop: CASSVGGLEGDEQFF. Written as DNA, the CDR3 is TGTGCCAGCAGCGTTGGGGGCCTGGAAGGCGATGAGCAGTTCTTC. Looking up the rest from reference TRBV9 and TRBJ2-1 gives the full variable domain: DSGVTQTPKHLITATGQRVTLRCSPRSGDLSVYWYQQSLDQGLQFLIQYYNGEERAKGNILERFSAQQFPDLHSELNLSSLELGDSALYFCASSVGGLEGDEQFFGPGTRLTVL.

This clone was seen a few times. The rearrangement links TRBV2 to TRBJ1-4; D is uncertain. V lost 7 bases, J lost 0 bases, and 9 bases lay in between. The CDR3 extends over 14 amino acids. CDR1 and CDR2 (germline): SNHLY, FYNNEI. The CDR3, as DNA: TGTGCCAGCAAGGAAACAGCAACTAATGAAAAACTGTTTTTT. Encoded protein: CASKETATNEKLFF.

This chain links TRBV7-9 with TRBJ2-1, with D possibly TRBD2 on 5 matching bases. The CDR3 runs to 15 residues. V lost 6 bases to trimming and J lost 0 bases, with 12 bases between them. The germline V gene has CDR1 SEHNR and CDR2 FQNEAQ (reference sequence). The CDR3 region has the DNA TGTGCCAGCAGTAGGGAGCTACCCTCCTACAATGAGCAGTTCTTC. Its translation: CASSRELPSYNEQFF.

This clone is a singleton in its sample. The CDR3 spells CASSRIGTSHSPLHF. CDR3 nucleotides: TGTGCCAGCAGCCGAATCGGGACATCACATTCACCCCTCCACTTT. The chain is built from TRBV7-2 and TRBJ1-6; the D gene is possibly TRBD1 (6 bases). V dropped 5 bases and J dropped 8 bases, with 16 bases sitting between them. The CDR3 is made up of 15 amino acids. Germline CDR1 reads SGHTA; CDR2 reads FQGNSA.

This clone was picked up one time. This chain uses TRBV5-8 with TRBJ1-3, with D perhaps TRBD1 (5 bases). CDR1 is SGHTS and CDR2 is YDEGEE in the germline V gene. The CDR3 has 13 residues. V shed 2 bases and J shed 7 bases, with 10 bases lying between them. The CDR3 protein is CASSFRTTNTIYF. In DNA, the CDR3 is TGTGCCAGCAGCTTCCGGACAACCAACACCATATATTTT.

The chain combines TRBV16 with TRBJ2-7, with D possibly being TRBD1 or TRBD2 (5 bases each). This CDR3 spans 19 amino acids. Trimming removed 4 bases at V and 2 bases at J, with 27 bases between. Per germline, CDR1 KGHSY and CDR2 FQNENV. The CDR3 region has the DNA TGTGCCAGCAGCCCTACGAAGCTTTACCCGGGACCCGAGACCTACGAGCAGTACTTC. Residues: CASSPTKLYPGPETYEQYF.

Only a few counts were recorded for this clone. This chain joins TRBV4-2 and TRBJ1-2; unclear D gene. This CDR3 spans 15 amino acids. V was trimmed by 0 bases and J by 0 bases, leaving 8 bases between them. Germline V gene sequence: CDR1 LGHNA, CDR2 YNFKEQ. The CDR3 DNA follows: TGTGCCAGCAGCCAAGAATTGGCAGCTAACTATGGCTACACCTTC. Its translation: CASSQELAANYGYTF.

The rearrangement uses TRBV10-3 and TRBJ1-2; TRBD1 matches 9 bases. The CDR3 totals 15 residues. Germline CDR1 ENHRY, CDR2 SYGVKD. With V trimmed by 5 bases and J by 1 base, 5 bases remained unmatched. CDR3 DNA: TGTGCCATCAGTCCGGACAGGGGCCATAACTATGGCTACACCTTC. Residues: CAISPDRGHNYGYTF.

V gene TRBV11-3 combines with J gene TRBJ2-2; tentative D call: TRBD2 (6 bases). This CDR3 has 14 residues. Germline CDR1 and CDR2: SGHNT and YENEEA. V was pared by 4 bases and J by 4 bases, with 10 bases between. CDR3 coding DNA: TGTGCCAGCAGCTCCTGGACTACCACCGGGGAGCTGTTTTTT. Its translation: CASSSWTTTGELFF.

This chain connects TRBV4-1 to TRBJ2-5; unclear D gene. V gave up 0 bases and J gave up 2 bases, with 10 bases separating them. The CDR3 totals 15 residues. The germline V gene encodes CDR1 MGHRA and CDR2 YSYEKL. CDR3 bases: TGCGCCAGCAGCCAAGACGGACCCCCTCAAGAGACCCAGTACTTC. This sequence encodes CASSQDGPPQETQYF.

The gene calls are TRBV21-1 and TRBJ2-1; the table's D gene call, TRBD1, was not cross checked with the DNA. TRBV21-1 is tagged as a pseudogene. This CDR3 is built from 16 residues. The CDR3 spells CASSEATGSSYNEQFF. The CDR3 DNA reads as TGTGCCAGCAGCGAAGCCACAGGGAGCTCCTACAATGAGCAGTTCTTC.

The J gene is TRBJ1-2, the V gene TRBV7-6, with a weak D call TRBD1 (5 bases). Between the trimmed V and J ends, which lost 2 bases and 3 bases, there was a span of 10 bases. Germline values: CDR1 SGHVS, CDR2 FNYEAQ. The CDR3 consists of 14 residues. The CDR3 spells CASSLIGTDYGYTF. The CDR3 nucleotides read TGTGCCAGCAGCTTAATCGGGACGGACTATGGCTACACCTTC.

CDR3 coding DNA: TGTGCCAGCAATAAAATTGGCAGCTACGAGCAGTACTTC. This gives the protein CASNKIGSYEQYF. The chain links TRBV6-6 to TRBJ2-7; no firm D call. The germline CDR1 and CDR2 sequences are MNHNY and SVGAGI (reference sequence). This CDR3 is built from 13 residues. The V end lost 7 bases, the J end lost 3 bases, and 13 bases lay between the germline ends.

This clone was found a few times. Written as DNA, the CDR3 is TGTGCCAGCAGCTTGGCTAGCGGGGGGTCGTCCTACAATGAGCAGTTCTTC. Its protein product is CASSLASGGSSYNEQFF. The chain links TRBV9 to TRBJ2-1, with TRBD2 matching 11 bases. CDR3 length: 17 residues. Looked up from germline, CDR1 is SGDLS and CDR2 is YYNGEE. Trimming cost V 4 bases and J 1 base; bases outside gene matches: 7.

The V and J genes are TRBV7-2 and TRBJ1-2; a weak D match, TRBD1 (5 bases). V shed 1 base and J shed 4 bases, with 10 bases lying between them. This CDR3 is 14 amino acids long. Germline loops: CDR1 SGHTA, CDR2 FQGNSA. DNA of the CDR3: TGTGCCAGCAGCTTAGGACAGCAGCTCTATGGCTACACCTTC. The encoded protein is CASSLGQQLYGYTF.

This clone occurred a few times. The chain couples TRBV6-5 to TRBJ1-1, with a tentative D call TRBD1 (5 bases). The CDR3 covers 14 residues. The ends were cut back, 5 bases at V and 4 bases at J, with 14 bases in the middle. Germline V gene sequence: CDR1 MNHEY, CDR2 SVGAGI. CDR3 nucleotides: TGTGCCAGCAGTCGGGACGTCCGGGTCACTGAAGCTTTCTTT. Translated, it gives CASSRDVRVTEAFF.

This rearrangement joins TRBV4-2 to TRBJ2-7; TRBD2 agrees at 7 bases. V was pared by 1 base and J by 1 base, with 13 bases of the junction left unmatched. Per germline, CDR1 LGHNA and CDR2 YNFKEQ. CDR3 length: 18 residues. The CDR3 reads CASSQGTGIGGGSYEQYF. The CDR3 nucleotides are TGTGCCAGCAGCCAAGGGACTGGTATTGGGGGGGGTTCCTACGAGCAGTACTTC.

This chain connects TRBV7-9 to TRBJ2-1; D remains unclear. Germline CDR1 SEHNR, CDR2 FQNEAQ (reference sequence). CDR3 size: 12 residues. V shed 0 bases and J shed 3 bases, with 0 bases lying between them. CDR3 sequence reads: CASSLAYNEQFF. In nucleotides, the CDR3 is TGTGCCAGCAGCTTAGCCTACAATGAGCAGTTCTTC.

The genes are TRBV4-2 and TRBJ1-2; 7 nucleotides align to TRBD1. Germline lookup yields CDR1 LGHNA and CDR2 YNFKEQ. V trimming: 3 bases; J trimming: 5 bases; junction bases outside the gene matches: 6. The CDR3 is 14 amino acids. CDR3 coding DNA: TGTGCCAGCAGCCAGGGCAGGGGGGGTTATGGCTACACCTTC. Protein: CASSQGRGGYGYTF.

V is TRBV9 and J is TRBJ2-1; D may correspond to TRBD1 or TRBD2 (5 bases each). Germline CDR1 is SGDLS and CDR2 is YYNGEE. V dropped 3 bases and J dropped 4 bases, with 14 bases sitting between them. This CDR3 comprises 15 residues. CDR3 amino acids: CASSAGAIGYNEQFF. In DNA form, the CDR3 reads TGTGCCAGCAGCGCCGGGGCTATAGGGTACAATGAGCAGTTCTTC.

The chain joins TRBV4-2 to TRBJ2-1; 12 positions agree with TRBD2. Germline loops: CDR1 LGHNA, CDR2 YNFKEQ. This CDR3 has 16 amino acids. V lost 3 bases to trimming and J lost 4 bases; unmatched junction nucleotides: 4. CDR3 residues: CASSQATSGGYNEQFF. The CDR3 region has the DNA TGTGCCAGCAGCCAGGCTACTAGCGGGGGGTACAATGAGCAGTTCTTC.

The chain carries TRBV19 and TRBJ1-5, with D possibly TRBD1 on 5 matching bases. The CDR3 runs 15 residues. CDR1 and CDR2 from the germline V gene are LNHDA and SQIVND (reference sequence). V was clipped by 6 bases and J by 5 bases, with 17 bases between them. The CDR3 DNA follows: TGTGCCAGTAGCCGCCAGCCGGGACTCCATCAGCCCCAGCATTTT. Its translation is CASSRQPGLHQPQHF.

This chain joins TRBV12-5 and TRBJ1-2, with D possibly being TRBD1 (5 bases). V lost 5 bases and J lost 8, with 18 bases in between. CDR3 length: 14 residues. Germline values: CDR1 LGHNT, CDR2 FRNRAP. The CDR3 DNA sequence: TGTGCTAGTGGTCTGGGACCGACCGAGGCGGGCTACACCTTC. As protein: CASGLGPTEAGYTF.

The gene calls are TRBV9 and TRBJ1-6; tentatively, D is TRBD1 (5 bases). CDR3 size: 17 residues. Trimming removed 4 bases from V and 8 bases from J, with 22 bases in between. Per the germline V gene, CDR1 is SGDLS and CDR2 is YYNGEE. The CDR3 nucleotides are TGTGCCAGCAGCATAACACCCCCGGACATCTCCTATTCACCCCTCCACTTT. This sequence encodes CASSITPPDISYSPLHF.

The V gene is TRBV5-5, the J gene TRBJ1-1; D ambiguous. Trimming removed 1 base at V and 0 bases at J, with 7 bases between. Per the germline V gene, CDR1 is SGHKS and CDR2 is YYEKEE (reference sequence). The CDR3 spans 14 residues. In DNA, the CDR3 is TGTGCCAGCAGCTTGTTGGAGATGAACACTGAAGCTTTCTTT. This codes for CASSLLEMNTEAFF.